The 24 T cell receptor beta chains listed next were all sequenced from one sample in a study of blood T cell repertoires in COVID-19. Sequencing was performed with immunoSEQ multiplex PCR; in TCRdb, only in-frame clones are kept and a portion is missing. Found here are roughly 200,000 clones, about 77% of them singletons; the top ten hold 2.5% to 3%. The sample was peripheral blood. The source is an elderly woman with active or convalescent COVID-19.

This clone was picked up many times. This sequence joins TRBV6-5 and TRBJ1-2; 12 bases agree with TRBD1. Per the germline V gene, CDR1 is MNHEY and CDR2 is SVGAGI. The junction had 8 bases not matched to a gene; V was cut back by 5 bases and J by 7 bases. The CDR3 is 15 residues long. This CDR3 reads CASSPKGQGARGYTF. The CDR3 DNA follows: TGTGCCAGCAGTCCGAAGGGACAGGGGGCTCGTGGCTACACCTTC.

This clone was recorded once. CDR3 loop: CASSQDHLIRGEAFF. In DNA, the CDR3 is TGCGCCAGCAGCCAAGATCATCTGATAAGGGGTGAAGCTTTCTTT. The V gene is TRBV4-1, the J gene TRBJ1-1; D is possibly TRBD1 (5 bases). CDR3 size: 15 residues. Trimming shortened V by 0 bases and J by 7 bases, and 15 bases separated the two germline ends. Germline CDR1 is MGHRA and CDR2 is YSYEKL.

This clone was found once. The genes are TRBV6-2 or TRBV6-3 and TRBJ1-5; D possibly corresponds to TRBD1 (5 bases). The V end lost 0 bases, the J end lost 5 bases, and 8 bases lay between the germline ends. The germline V gene encodes CDR1 MNHEY and CDR2 SVGEGT. This CDR3 is built from 14 residues. CDR3 sequence: CASSYSSRDQPQHF. CDR3 sequence (DNA): TGTGCCAGCAGTTACTCTTCCAGGGATCAGCCCCAGCATTTT.

V is TRBV7-6 and J is TRBJ2-7, with 10 bases identical to TRBD1. Per the germline V gene, CDR1 is SGHVS and CDR2 is FNYEAQ. The CDR3 sequence is 18 residues long. V was pared by 5 bases and J by 5 bases, with 18 bases of the junction left unmatched. CDR3 amino acids: CASSLTYLGTGDVDEQYF. CDR3 coding DNA: TGTGCCAGCAGCCTAACTTATCTCGGGACAGGGGATGTCGACGAGCAGTACTTC.

This sequence joins TRBV7-2 and TRBJ1-2; a weak D match, TRBD1 (5 bases). Trimming cost V 5 bases and J 3 bases, with 13 bases left between them. Germline V gene lookup returns CDR1 SGHTA and CDR2 FQGNSA. This CDR3 spans 14 amino acids. In DNA form, the CDR3 reads TGTGCCAGCAGCCCCGGGGGGATTTACTATGGCTACACCTTC. It codes for CASSPGGIYYGYTF.

The chain links TRBV4-1 to TRBJ1-5; D is possibly TRBD1 (5 bases). Germline V gene lookup returns CDR1 MGHRA and CDR2 YSYEKL. V was shortened by 0 bases and J by 3 bases, with 9 bases between the two germline ends. The CDR3 consists of 15 residues. The CDR3 reads CASSQDGGANQPQHF. The CDR3, as DNA: TGCGCCAGCAGCCAAGATGGAGGGGCCAATCAGCCCCAGCATTTT.

The rearrangement uses TRBV28 and TRBJ1-2, with 12 nucleotides matching TRBD1. The CDR3 contains 17 residues. Germline CDR1 is MDHEN and CDR2 is SYDVKM. J was trimmed by 7 bases and V by 0 bases; bases with no gene match: 9. CDR3 loop: CASSLWGQGATQGGYTF. The CDR3 nucleotides read TGTGCCAGCAGTTTATGGGGACAGGGGGCGACCCAAGGTGGCTACACCTTC.

The CDR3 loop reads CASRGQGGSYNEQFF. Here the CDR3 DNA reads TGCGCCAGCAGGGGACAGGGGGGGTCCTACAATGAGCAGTTCTTC. V is TRBV10-2 and J is TRBJ2-1, with TRBD1 identical over 11 bases. Losses at the gene ends were 6 bases for V and 1 base for J; bases not matched to a gene: 2. CDR3 length: 15 amino acids. Germline CDR1 WSHSY, CDR2 SAAADI.

This clone was seen only a few times. This chain links TRBV9 with TRBJ1-6, with 7 nucleotides matching TRBD1. V dropped 3 bases and J dropped 5; count of bases not matched to a gene: 2. Germline V gene data show CDR1 as SGDLS and CDR2 as YYNGEE. The CDR3 loop spans 14 amino acids. The CDR3 is CASSARGDNSPLHF. The CDR3 nucleotides are TGTGCCAGCAGCGCCAGGGGGGATAATTCACCCCTCCACTTT.

The genes are TRBV15 and TRBJ1-2; TRBD1 agrees at 9 bases. Germline assignment: CDR1 LNHNV and CDR2 YYDKDF (reference sequence). J was trimmed by 5 bases and V by 4 bases; bases with no gene match: 17. This CDR3 is 18 amino acids long. CDR3 nucleotide sequence: TGTGCCACCAGCAATACGGGACAGGGCGTAGAGAATGGTTATGGCTACACCTTC. Amino acids: CATSNTGQGVENGYGYTF.

V and J are TRBV27 and TRBJ1-1; 8 bases are a match to TRBD1. With 6 bases clipped from V and 4 bases from J, the junction kept 4 bases outside the gene matches. Germline V gene data show CDR1 as MNHEY and CDR2 as SMNVEV (reference sequence). This CDR3 has 13 residues. The CDR3 is CASRPTGGTEAFF. Written as DNA, the CDR3 is TGTGCCAGCAGACCAACAGGGGGCACTGAAGCTTTCTTT.

The rearrangement joins TRBV7-2 to TRBJ2-3, with TRBD1 as a possible D gene (5 bases). From germline, CDR1 is SGHTA and CDR2 FQGNSA. V lost 4 bases to trimming and J lost 2 bases, with 13 bases between them. This CDR3 comprises 15 residues. CDR3 nucleotide sequence: TGTGCCAGCAGCTCTAGACAGTTTTTCACAGATACGCAGTATTTT. Amino acids: CASSSRQFFTDTQYF.

This chain links TRBV27 with TRBJ1-1; 7 positions match TRBD1. Looked up from germline, CDR1 is MNHEY and CDR2 is SMNVEV (reference sequence). This CDR3 spans 16 amino acids. J lost 1 base, V lost 6 bases, and 11 bases had no gene match. CDR3 sequence reads: CASSRGQTLRNTEAFF. The CDR3 DNA sequence: TGTGCCAGCAGCAGGGGACAGACCCTCAGGAACACTGAAGCTTTCTTT.

The rearrangement joins TRBV12-3 or TRBV12-4 to TRBJ1-1; D unresolved. CDR3 size: 11 residues. Trimming took off 6 bases at V and 5 bases at J, with 7 bases between the two ends. CDR3 coding DNA: TGTGCCAGCAGGTCCGTGACTGAAGCTTTCTTT. Its protein product is CASRSVTEAFF.

The chain has TRBV5-1 and TRBJ2-5, with 10 bases aligning to TRBD2. Trimming cost V 0 bases and J 2 bases; bases outside gene matches: 4. Germline CDR1 and CDR2: SGHRS and YFSETQ. The CDR3 has 16 residues. In DNA, the CDR3 is TGCGCCAGCAGCTTGGGTTCTAGCGGGGGACAAGAGACCCAGTACTTC. It yields the protein CASSLGSSGGQETQYF.

This clone was seen at least ten times. J is TRBJ2-3 and V is TRBV5-1, with 8 bases that match TRBD1. The CDR3 is 16 residues long. V was clipped by 0 bases and J by 1 base; unmatched bases: 4. CDR1 SGHRS and CDR2 YFSETQ come from the germline V gene. CDR3 loop: CASSLASTGGTDTQYF. The CDR3 region has the DNA TGCGCCAGCAGCTTGGCTTCGACAGGGGGCACAGATACGCAGTATTTT.

This chain connects TRBV27 to TRBJ2-7, with 7 bases that match TRBD2. The CDR3 length is 15 residues. From germline, CDR1 is MNHEY and CDR2 SMNVEV (reference sequence). Trimming at V came to 0 bases and at J to 2 bases, leaving 4 bases not matched to a gene. CDR3 DNA sequence: TGTGCCAGCAGTTTATCGGTGGGGGGGGCCTACGAGCAGTACTTC. It is translated as CASSLSVGGAYEQYF.

The rearrangement joins TRBV6-5 to TRBJ2-3; 7 bases map to TRBD2. In germline, CDR1 is MNHEY, CDR2 SVGAGI. V was clipped by 3 bases and J by 2 bases; unmatched bases: 2. The CDR3 extends over 14 amino acids. CDR3 residues: CASSYSGFTDTQYF. As DNA, the CDR3 is TGTGCCAGCAGTTATAGCGGGTTCACAGATACGCAGTATTTT.

The rearrangement links TRBV5-1 to TRBJ1-1, with 8 bases identical to TRBD1. The CDR3 runs to 18 residues. Germline V CDR1 and CDR2: SGHRS, YFSETQ. With 3 bases clipped from V and 7 bases from J, the junction kept 20 bases outside the gene matches. CDR3 in DNA: TGCGCCAGCAGCTCCCCACTAATGCGCGGCAGGGGGCATGATGAAGCTTTCTTT. The encoded protein is CASSSPLMRGRGHDEAFF.

J is TRBJ1-4 and V is TRBV28; D possibly corresponds to TRBD1 (5 bases). Germline values: CDR1 MDHEN, CDR2 SYDVKM. The CDR3 runs 15 residues. Trimming pared 5 bases from V and 5 bases from J, leaving 15 bases between. The CDR3 region has the DNA TGTGCCAGCAGTATGGCAGGGTCTTGGAATGAAAAACTGTTTTTT. This gives the protein CASSMAGSWNEKLFF.

The V and J genes are TRBV6-5 and TRBJ2-6, with D tentatively TRBD1 (6 bases). Germline loops: CDR1 MNHEY, CDR2 SVGAGI. Between the trimmed V and J ends, which lost 6 bases and 1 base, there was a span of 10 bases. This CDR3 is 15 amino acids long. The CDR3 DNA reads TGTGCCAGCAGCTCAGGGGTATCTGGGGCCAACGTCCTGACTTTC. Its protein product is CASSSGVSGANVLTF.

In its sample, this clone was seen a few times. The V and J genes are TRBV5-6 and TRBJ1-2; D is unresolved. This CDR3 spans 13 amino acids. Deletions cut 1 base from V and 7 bases from J, with 11 bases between. Germline V gene data show CDR1 as SGHDT and CDR2 as YYEEEE. CDR3 in DNA: TGTGCCAGCAGCTTGCCCCCTCAGGCTGGCTACACCTTC. Amino acid sequence: CASSLPPQAGYTF.

The V call is TRBV20-1, the J call TRBJ2-5; D perhaps matches TRBD2 (5 bases). The CDR3 covers 11 residues. Deletions cut 7 bases from V and 5 bases from J, with 11 bases between. Germline CDR1 reads DFQATT; CDR2 reads SNEGSKA (reference sequence). In nucleotides, the CDR3 is TGCAGTGGCAGACGCGGGGAGACCCAGTACTTC. Its protein product is CSGRRGETQYF.

A word on this clone: The sample holds other DNA sequences that translate to the same CDR3. This sequence joins TRBV11-1 and TRBJ2-5; TRBD1 agrees at 7 bases. Trimming cost V 5 bases and J 4 bases; bases outside gene matches: 1. This CDR3 region has 12 residues. The germline gives CDR1 SGHAT, CDR2 FQDESV (reference sequence). CDR3 DNA sequence: TGTGCCAGCAGCCGGGACAGAGAGACCCAGTACTTC. Its translation: CASSRDRETQYF.